This TCR beta chain was identified in a study of PD-L1 blockade in urothelial cancer. The wider study: Blood was analyzed 3 weeks (second dose) and 6 weeks after treatment start. The median number of T cells present in blood samples was 130,000 to 150,000.

Repertoires were generated with immunoSEQ multiplex PCR, while TCRdb's copy carries only in-frame clones and drops some. The data show tens of thousands of clones, approximately 72% seen once. The CDR3 consists of 14 residues. The germline gives CDR1 MNHEY, CDR2 SMNVEV (reference sequence). The trim removed 2 bases at V and 5 bases at J, leaving 3 bases unmatched. The table lists this clone with a count of one. Time point specified: pretreatment peripheral blood. The diagnosis in patients was locally advanced or metastatic urothelial carcinoma. Each patient contributed between 1 and 8 total time points of blood mononuclear cells, pretreatment and during treatment.

The TCR was taken from a man between 65 and 85 years old with urothelial cancer. The source was PBMCs, collected around atezolizumab (anti-PD-L1) treatment. The chain links TRBV27 to TRBJ1-1, with 9 bases matching TRBD1. The CDR3 sequence is CASSLTGGFTEAFF. The CDR3 DNA sequence: TGTGCCAGCAGTTTAACAGGGGGCTTTACTGAAGCTTTCTTT.